A single TCR beta chain is shown here with its context. This sample is part of a study of OX40 agonist ivuxolimab in advanced cancers. Study background: Prior therapy, whether anti-PD-1, anti-PD-L1 or anti-CTLA-4, was allowed, and about 39% had some. One hepatocellular carcinoma and two cutaneous melanoma patients partially responded.

Germline V gene lookup returns CDR1 MDHEN and CDR2 SYDVKM. The CDR3 has 15 amino acids. Trimming shortened V by 6 bases and J by 0 bases, and 12 bases separated the two germline ends. Here immunoSEQ multiplex PCR was the method, and the copy in TCRdb shows in-frame clones only, minus some. The table records roughly 50,000 clones, around 89% of them present only once. The genes are TRBV28 and TRBJ2-4; D is uncertain. The source of this sequence is an adult with an advanced solid tumor such as melanoma, head and neck, liver or kidney cancer. Sequenced here: CD4+ or CD8+ T cells sorted from blood, sampled in a trial of the OX40 agonist ivuxolimab. The CDR3 sequence: CASSLPTSAKNIQYF. CDR3 DNA sequence: TGTGCCAGCAGCCTTCCTACATCAGCCAAAAACATTCAGTACTTC.